This T cell receptor (beta chain) stems from a study of OX40 agonist ivuxolimab in advanced cancers. About the study: Patients receiving dose escalation had hepatocellular carcinoma, melanoma, renal cell or head and neck cancer. Treatment received earlier with anti-PD-1, anti-PD-L1 or anti-CTLA-4 agents was allowed, and 40% had some.

Only in-frame clones appear in the TCRdb table, and some are missing; sequencing was by immunoSEQ multiplex PCR. Here the sample spans 85,000 to 90,000 clones, roughly nine tenths being singletons. Study-level results: More expanded clones were seen, on average, in CD8+ T cells than in CD4+. At 0.1 to 3.0 mg/kg, clonal expansion of CD4+ and CD8+ blood T cells had occurred by week 6.

Comment on this clone: Its antigen is as yet unknown.

The CDR3 is 11 amino acids. CDR1 is SNHLY, CDR2 FYNNEI, per germline. The V gene lost 6 bases and the J gene lost 6 bases, with 9 bases spanning the gap. The source of this sequence is an adult with an advanced solid tumor such as melanoma, head and neck, liver or kidney cancer. The V call is TRBV2, the J call TRBJ2-7; no firm D call. The sample in question was CD4+ or CD8+ T cells sorted from blood, obtained in a trial of the OX40 agonist ivuxolimab. The CDR3 DNA sequence: TGTGCCAGCAGGGCTATAGGCGAGCAGTACTTC. Translation: CASRAIGEQYF.